The 5 T cell receptor beta chains below come from one sample, sequenced in a study of blood T cells in healthy people across ages. It was with a sample-barcoded 5' primer and a J-beta primer mix that a second PCR of about 6 to 11 cycles was run. MiXCR, run by TCRdb on the 5' RACE reads, gives a single entry per CDR3 protein. This sample has around 1,500,000 distinct CDR3 sequences; roughly 28% occur once, and the top ten carry around 7.7%. Sequenced sample: blood. The receptors here all came from a young woman in good health.

This clonotype was detected many times. V gene TRBV7-2 combines with J gene TRBJ2-7, with TRBD2 matching 9 bases. Germline CDR1 is SGHTA and CDR2 is FQGNSA. Germline trimming cut 6 bases from V and 0 bases from J; bases unmatched to any gene: 3. This CDR3 has 14 residues. As DNA, the CDR3 is TGTGCCAGCAGGAGCGGGAGGAGCTCCTACGAGCAGTACTTC. This sequence encodes CASRSGRSSYEQYF.

The chain links TRBV6-5 to TRBJ1-1; weak D call: TRBD1 (5 bases). The V gene's germline CDR1 is MNHEY and CDR2 SVGAGI. This CDR3 contains 14 residues. Trimming took off 8 bases at V and 0 bases at J, with 13 bases between the two ends. CDR3 in amino acids: CASRKVGVNTEAFF. The DNA of the CDR3 is TGTGCCAGCCGGAAGGTAGGGGTGAACACTGAAGCTTTCTTT.

There are a few counts of this clonotype. J is TRBJ1-6 and V is TRBV6-2 or TRBV6-3; D not resolved. The V end was cut by 6 bases, the J end by 6 bases, with 12 bases between. The CDR3 consists of 14 residues. Germline-derived CDR1 and CDR2 are MNHEY and SVGEGT. The CDR3 region is CASSTDLGNSPLHF. The CDR3 nucleotides are TGTGCCAGCAGCACGGACCTTGGTAATTCACCCCTCCACTTT.

The chain couples TRBV27 to TRBJ1-5; D call uncertain. Germline values: CDR1 MNHEY, CDR2 SMNVEV (reference sequence). The CDR3 spans 14 residues. Trimming removed 5 bases at V and 4 bases at J, with 12 bases between. In DNA, the CDR3 is TGTGCCAGCAGTCCCATCTCAACGAATCAGCCCCAGCATTTT. Translation gives CASSPISTNQPQHF.

The V and J genes are TRBV5-1 and TRBJ2-1; tentative D call: TRBD1 (6 bases). V was trimmed by 4 bases and J by 6 bases, leaving 14 bases between them. CDR1 is SGHRS and CDR2 is YFSETQ in the germline V gene. The CDR3 is 14 amino acids. CDR3 in amino acids: CASSGIQGTNEQFF. The DNA of the CDR3 is TGCGCCAGCAGCGGAATTCAGGGGACCAATGAGCAGTTCTTC. The variable domain in full, completed from reference TRBV5-1 and TRBJ2-1, reads KAGVTQTPRYLIKTRGQQVTLSCSPISGHRSVSWYQQTPGQGLQFLFEYFSETQRNKGNFPGRFSGRQFSNSRSEMNVSTLELGDSALYLCASSGIQGTNEQFFGPGTRLTVL.